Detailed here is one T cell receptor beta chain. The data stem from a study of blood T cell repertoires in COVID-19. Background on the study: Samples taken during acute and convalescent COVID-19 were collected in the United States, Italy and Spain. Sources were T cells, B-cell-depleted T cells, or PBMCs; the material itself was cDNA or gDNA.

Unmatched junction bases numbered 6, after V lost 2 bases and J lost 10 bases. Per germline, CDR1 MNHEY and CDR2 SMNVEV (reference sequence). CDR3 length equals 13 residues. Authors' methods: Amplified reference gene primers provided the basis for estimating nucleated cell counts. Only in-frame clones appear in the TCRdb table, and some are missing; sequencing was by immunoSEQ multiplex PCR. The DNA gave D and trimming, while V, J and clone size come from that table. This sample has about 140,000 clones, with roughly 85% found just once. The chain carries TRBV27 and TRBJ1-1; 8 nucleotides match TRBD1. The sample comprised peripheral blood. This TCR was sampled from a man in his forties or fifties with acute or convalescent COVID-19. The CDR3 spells CASSLTTGALAFF. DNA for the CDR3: TGTGCCAGCAGTTTAACGACAGGGGCTCTAGCTTTCTTT.